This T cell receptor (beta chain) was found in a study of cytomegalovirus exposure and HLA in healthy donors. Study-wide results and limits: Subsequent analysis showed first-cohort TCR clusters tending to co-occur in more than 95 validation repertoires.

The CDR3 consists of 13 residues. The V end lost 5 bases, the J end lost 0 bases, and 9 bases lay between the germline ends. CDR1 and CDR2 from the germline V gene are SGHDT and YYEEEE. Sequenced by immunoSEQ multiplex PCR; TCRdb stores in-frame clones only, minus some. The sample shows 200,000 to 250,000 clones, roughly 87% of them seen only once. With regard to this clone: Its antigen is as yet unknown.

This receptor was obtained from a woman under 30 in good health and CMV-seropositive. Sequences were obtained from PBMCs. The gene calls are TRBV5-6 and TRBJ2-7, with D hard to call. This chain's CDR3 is CASSIVASYEQYF. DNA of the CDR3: TGTGCCAGCAGTATAGTAGCCTCCTACGAGCAGTACTTC. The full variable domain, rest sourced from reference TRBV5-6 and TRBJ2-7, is DAGVTQSPTHLIKTRGQQVTLRCSPKSGHDTVSWYQQALGQGPQFIFQYYEEEERQRGNFPDRFSGHQFPNYSSELNVNALLLGDSALYLCASSIVASYEQYFGPGTRLTVT.